A single sample gave rise to the 29 T cell receptor beta chains below, sequenced in a study of blood T cells in healthy people across ages. Combining a sample-barcoded 5' primer with a J-beta primer mix, a second PCR ran for roughly 6 to 12 cycles. TCRdb processed the 5' RACE reads anew with MiXCR; each CDR3 protein has one entry. Of approximately 800,000 distinct CDR3 sequences detected, about 42% appear once; the ten largest clones hold around 18%. Sequencing used blood. All receptors derive from a man aged 80 or over in good health.

The chain joins TRBV7-2 to TRBJ1-2; D is possibly TRBD1 (5 bases). The CDR3 is 14 amino acids. The germline V gene encodes CDR1 SGHTA and CDR2 FQGNSA. V dropped 3 bases and J dropped 5 bases, with 13 bases sitting between them. DNA for the CDR3: TGTGCCAGCAGCTTGGTTGGGGCGAAATATGGCTACACCTTC. Translation gives CASSLVGAKYGYTF. The whole variable domain, remainder taken from reference TRBV7-2 and TRBJ1-2, is GAGVSQSPSNKVTEKGKDVELRCDPISGHTALYWYRQSLGQGLEFLIYFQGNSAPDKSGLPSDRFSAERTGGSVSTLTIQRTQQEDSAVYLCASSLVGAKYGYTFGSGTRLTVV.

This chain joins TRBV3-1 and TRBJ2-5; 7 nucleotides match TRBD2. The junction had 16 bases not matched to a gene; V was cut back by 7 bases and J by 5 bases. The CDR3 covers 16 residues. Germline V gives CDR1 LGHDT, CDR2 YNNKEL (reference sequence). Here the CDR3 DNA reads TGTGCCAGCAACACTCCCGGCCGGGGAGGGGATGAGACCCAGTACTTC. This encodes CASNTPGRGGDETQYF.

This clonotype was seen many times. CDR3 sequence reads: CSARVSTFGTSWDEQFF. The CDR3 nucleotides are TGCAGTGCTAGAGTTTCTACCTTCGGGACTAGCTGGGATGAGCAGTTCTTC. This rearrangement joins TRBV20-1 to TRBJ2-1; the match to TRBD2 covers 9 bases. Germline CDR1 is DFQATT and CDR2 is SNEGSKA (reference sequence). The CDR3 extends over 17 amino acids. Germline trimming cut 1 base from V and 8 bases from J; bases unmatched to any gene: 15.

V usage is TRBV12-3 or TRBV12-4 and J usage is TRBJ2-1; D not resolved. V was shortened by 5 bases and J by 4 bases, with 18 bases between the two germline ends. There are 16 residues in the CDR3. For the CDR3, the DNA is TGTGCCAGCAGTCATAAACTGCACAGTCTTTACAATGAGCAGTTCTTC. This gives the protein CASSHKLHSLYNEQFF.

This chain joins TRBV7-2 and TRBJ2-7; tentative D call: TRBD2 (5 bases). The V end was cut by 0 bases, the J end by 2 bases, with 8 bases between. This CDR3 has 14 residues. The germline gives CDR1 SGHTA, CDR2 FQGNSA. CDR3 sequence: CASSLAGATYEQYF. CDR3 sequence (DNA): TGTGCCAGCAGCTTAGCGGGAGCGACCTACGAGCAGTACTTC.

This rearrangement joins TRBV6-6 to TRBJ1-2; unclear D gene. CDR3 size: 16 residues. V lost 5 bases to trimming and J lost 4 bases, with 20 bases between them. In germline, CDR1 is MNHNY, CDR2 SVGAGI (reference sequence). The CDR3 sequence is CASSPPPGYLVYGYTF. CDR3 nucleotides: TGTGCCAGCAGTCCCCCACCCGGGTACTTAGTCTATGGCTACACCTTC.

The J gene is TRBJ2-3, the V gene TRBV5-1, with TRBD2 identical over 9 bases. The CDR3 is 15 amino acids. Germline V lookup: CDR1 SGHRS, CDR2 YFSETQ. J lost 3 bases, V lost 5 bases, and 7 bases had no gene match. The CDR3 DNA reads TGCGCCAGCAGTCCCGGGACTAGCAGTACAGATACGCAGTATTTT. It is translated as CASSPGTSSTDTQYF. Full variable domain (outside the CDR3, taken from reference TRBV5-1 and TRBJ2-3): KAGVTQTPRYLIKTRGQQVTLSCSPISGHRSVSWYQQTPGQGLQFLFEYFSETQRNKGNFPGRFSGRQFSNSRSEMNVSTLELGDSALYLCASSPGTSSTDTQYFGPGTRLTVL.

In this sample, this clonotype turned up a few times. This rearrangement joins TRBV18 to TRBJ2-3; the D call may be TRBD1 or TRBD2 (5 bases each). This CDR3 contains 16 residues. Germline loops: CDR1 KGHSH, CDR2 LQKENI. Trimming stripped 4 bases from V and 0 bases from J, with 14 bases between. The CDR3 sequence: CASSRSPGRSTDTQYF. The CDR3 bases are TGTGCCAGCTCACGATCCCCGGGACGGAGCACAGATACGCAGTATTTT. Complete variable domain (other parts from reference TRBV18 and TRBJ2-3): NAGVMQNPRHLVRRRGQEARLRCSPMKGHSHVYWYRQLPEEGLKFMVYLQKENIIDESGMPKERFSAEFPKEGPSILRIQQVVRGDSAAYFCASSRSPGRSTDTQYFGPGTRLTVL.

The table lists this clonotype with many counts. The rearrangement uses TRBV5-1 and TRBJ2-5, with TRBD2 identical over 8 bases. V lost 4 bases, J lost 3 bases, and 11 bases stayed unmatched. This CDR3 comprises 16 residues. Germline V gene lookup returns CDR1 SGHRS and CDR2 YFSETQ. CDR3 amino acids: CASSLGLLLAEETQYF. As DNA, the CDR3 is TGCGCCAGCAGCCTAGGACTTTTACTAGCGGAAGAGACCCAGTACTTC.

A remark on this clonotype: Sequence at one end of the junction differs from germline and may be a read error. The chain combines TRBV4-3 with TRBJ2-3; 10 bases map to TRBD2. Germline values: CDR1 LGHNA, CDR2 YSLEER. This CDR3 spans 18 amino acids. CDR3 sequence (DNA): TGCGCCAGCAGCCAAGATTGGGGGTCTAGCGGGAGCACAGATACGCAGGATTTT. Translation: CASSQDWGSSGSTDTQDF.

This clonotype showed up just a few times. The V gene is TRBV7-2, the J gene TRBJ2-7; D not resolved. Looked up from germline, CDR1 is SGHTA and CDR2 is FQGNSA. The CDR3 is made up of 15 amino acids. V lost 2 bases to trimming and J lost 0 bases, with 11 bases between them. The CDR3 DNA reads TGTGCCAGCAGCTTATTACCGGAACTCTCCTACGAGCAGTACTTC. This sequence encodes CASSLLPELSYEQYF. The entire variable domain, with the rest obtained from reference TRBV7-2 and TRBJ2-7, is as follows: GAGVSQSPSNKVTEKGKDVELRCDPISGHTALYWYRQSLGQGLEFLIYFQGNSAPDKSGLPSDRFSAERTGGSVSTLTIQRTQQEDSAVYLCASSLLPELSYEQYFGPGTRLTVT.

The chain uses TRBV10-3 and TRBJ2-4; D gene uncertain. Matching the DNA end better, TRBJ2-7 makes the J call doubtful. CDR3 length: 14 amino acids. The germline CDR1 and CDR2 sequences are ENHRY and SYGVKD. This chain's CDR3 is CAISESVGAYEQYF. The CDR3 DNA sequence: TGTGCCATCAGTGAGTCGGTCGGAGCCTACGAGCAGTACTTC.

This clonotype was recorded a few times. The rearrangement links TRBV6-2 or TRBV6-3 to TRBJ2-5; 7 bases map to TRBD1. The CDR3 is 14 amino acids. With V trimmed by 8 bases and J by 2 bases, 8 bases remained unmatched. Per germline, CDR1 MNHEY and CDR2 SVGEGT. Here the CDR3 DNA reads TGTGCCAGCCGAAGGACAGGACTGCAAGAGACCCAGTACTTC. Protein: CASRRTGLQETQYF.

The chain couples TRBV4-2 to TRBJ2-4; TRBD2 aligns across 8 bases. Looked up from germline, CDR1 is LGHNA and CDR2 is YNFKEQ. The J segment lost 6 bases and the V segment lost 1 base, leaving 5 bases of the junction unmatched. The CDR3 loop spans 15 amino acids. The CDR3 sequence: CASSQVVTSGNIQYF. The CDR3 DNA reads TGTGCCAGCAGCCAAGTGGTTACTAGCGGAAACATTCAGTACTTC.

The rearrangement joins TRBV25-1 to TRBJ2-5; 13 nucleotides match TRBD2. This CDR3 has 18 amino acids. The V gene's germline CDR1 is MGHDK and CDR2 SYGVNS. J gave up 11 bases and V 4 bases, and 19 bases lay outside the gene matches. Here the CDR3 DNA reads TGTGCCAGCAGTGCCAACCCCCGACTAGCGGGAGGCTTAGATGAGCAGTACTTC. This encodes CASSANPRLAGGLDEQYF.

This clonotype was detected a few times. The chain joins TRBV30 to TRBJ1-2, with D tentatively TRBD1 (6 bases). Germline lookup yields CDR1 GTSNPN and CDR2 SVGIG (reference sequence). This CDR3 spans 13 amino acids. V was trimmed by 2 bases and J by 6 bases, leaving 13 bases between them. The CDR3 here is CAWSTQGLHGYTF. The CDR3 DNA reads as TGTGCCTGGAGTACACAGGGTCTTCATGGCTACACCTTC.

This chain joins TRBV6-2 or TRBV6-3 and TRBJ2-1, with 8 bases aligning to TRBD2. TRBJ2-7 explains the end of the DNA better; the J call may be wrong. This CDR3 has 16 amino acids. CDR1 and CDR2 from the germline V gene are MNHEY and SVGEGT. The CDR3 DNA follows: TGTGCCAGCAGTTACTCAGACGGGAGGGCCTACAATGAGCAGTACTTC. It translates to CASSYSDGRAYNEQYF.

This clonotype occurred a few times. The gene calls are TRBV18 and TRBJ1-2, with TRBD1 matching 7 bases. The trim removed 3 bases at V and 3 bases at J, leaving 10 bases unmatched. The CDR3 length is 16 residues. The germline V gene encodes CDR1 KGHSH and CDR2 LQKENI. The CDR3 reads CASSPSGGGDDYGYTF. The DNA for the CDR3 is TGTGCCAGCTCACCGTCGGGAGGGGGCGACGACTATGGCTACACCTTC.

The J gene is TRBJ1-2, the V gene TRBV12-3 or TRBV12-4, with a possible D match to TRBD1 (5 bases). V dropped 5 bases and J dropped 3 bases, with 10 bases sitting between them. CDR3 length: 13 amino acids. CDR3 in amino acids: CASSLLTDYGYTF. CDR3 coding DNA: TGTGCCAGCAGTCTCCTGACAGACTATGGCTACACCTTC.

V is TRBV5-5 and J is TRBJ2-4; TRBD2 matches at 7 bases. The end of the DNA fits TRBJ2-5 better, so the J call may be wrong. This CDR3 has 15 amino acids. Germline V gene data show CDR1 as SGHKS and CDR2 as YYEKEE (reference sequence). Here the CDR3 reads CASSLTYGRQETQYF. The DNA of the CDR3 is TGTGCCAGCAGCTTGACCTACGGGAGGCAAGAGACCCAGTACTTC.

This clonotype was recorded many times. This chain links TRBV20-1 with TRBJ2-5; maybe TRBD2 (6 bases). V lost 7 bases, J lost 5 bases, and 11 bases lay in between. The CDR3 consists of 11 residues. Germline-derived CDR1 and CDR2 are DFQATT and SNEGSKA (reference sequence). DNA of the CDR3: TGCAGTGGTACTAGCATGGAGACCCAGTACTTC. Protein: CSGTSMETQYF.

This clonotype was observed a few times. The chain recombines TRBV20-1 with TRBJ2-7, with TRBD2 matching over 9 bases. CDR1 and CDR2 from the germline V gene are DFQATT and SNEGSKA (reference sequence). V dropped 7 bases and J dropped 3; count of bases not matched to a gene: 4. The CDR3 runs 12 residues. For the CDR3, the DNA is TGCAGTGTTCTAGCGGGAATCTACGAGCAGTACTTC. The encoded protein is CSVLAGIYEQYF.

The J gene is TRBJ2-7, the V gene TRBV15; possibly TRBD1 for D (6 bases). Trimming cost V 0 bases and J 1 base, with 16 bases left between them. CDR1 and CDR2 (germline): LNHNV, YYDKDF (reference sequence). The CDR3 covers 17 residues. CDR3 sequence reads: CATSRDYGGQGSYEQYF. For the CDR3, the DNA is TGTGCCACCAGCAGAGATTATGGCGGCCAGGGGTCCTACGAGCAGTACTTC.

The chain couples TRBV14 to TRBJ2-7; tentative D call: TRBD1 (6 bases). The V end was cut by 0 bases, the J end by 6 bases, with 15 bases between. The CDR3 is 15 residues long. Germline CDR1 SGHDN, CDR2 FVKESK. The CDR3 loop is CASSQDGRGNVEQYF. In DNA form, the CDR3 reads TGTGCCAGCAGCCAAGATGGCAGGGGAAACGTCGAGCAGTACTTC.

On this clonotype: The junction departs from the called germline gene at one end, perhaps through a read error. V and J are TRBV3-1 and TRBJ2-5; 7 bases agree with TRBD2. The germline gives CDR1 LGHDT, CDR2 YNNKEL (reference sequence). The CDR3 is made up of 14 amino acids. Written as DNA, the CDR3 is TGTGCCAACAGCCATGGGGCGGGAGTGGAGACCCAGTACTTC. Amino acids: CANSHGAGVETQYF.

In the case of this clonotype: It may be a read error: a sequence one base away is much more abundant. The chain uses TRBV7-2 and TRBJ2-4; D remains ambiguous. The J call is in doubt because the DNA end fits TRBJ2-7 better. Germline V gene sequence: CDR1 SGHTA, CDR2 FQGNSA. This CDR3 region has 14 residues. This CDR3 is CVSSPRLVGYEQYF. DNA for the CDR3: TGTGTCAGCAGCCCTAGGTTGGTCGGCTACGAGCAGTACTTC.

A few counts support this clonotype. The chain carries TRBV20-1 and TRBJ2-1, with 11 bases aligning to TRBD2. The CDR3 consists of 14 residues. CDR1 and CDR2 (germline): DFQATT, SNEGSKA (reference sequence). V lost 6 bases to trimming and J lost 9 bases; unmatched junction nucleotides: 10. The CDR3 reads CSAGGLAETGEQFF. In DNA form, the CDR3 reads TGCAGTGCGGGGGGACTAGCGGAGACGGGTGAGCAGTTCTTC.

This CDR3 reads CSGKRTSGRTDTQYF. The CDR3 DNA is TGCAGTGGAAAAAGGACTAGCGGGAGGACAGATACGCAGTATTTT. This sequence joins TRBV20-1 and TRBJ2-3, with 14 bases fitting TRBD2. There are 15 residues in the CDR3. The germline V gene has CDR1 DFQATT and CDR2 SNEGSKA (reference sequence). V was clipped by 7 bases and J by 3 bases; unmatched bases: 6.

The V gene is TRBV29-1, the J gene TRBJ2-2, with D possibly TRBD1 on 6 matching bases. The length of the CDR3 is 14 residues. CDR1 is SQVTM and CDR2 is ANQGSEA in the germline V gene. V was shortened by 4 bases and J by 5 bases, with 14 bases between the two germline ends. The chain's CDR3 is CSVGPGHGTGELFF. The CDR3 nucleotides read TGCAGCGTTGGCCCGGGACACGGGACCGGGGAGCTGTTTTTT.